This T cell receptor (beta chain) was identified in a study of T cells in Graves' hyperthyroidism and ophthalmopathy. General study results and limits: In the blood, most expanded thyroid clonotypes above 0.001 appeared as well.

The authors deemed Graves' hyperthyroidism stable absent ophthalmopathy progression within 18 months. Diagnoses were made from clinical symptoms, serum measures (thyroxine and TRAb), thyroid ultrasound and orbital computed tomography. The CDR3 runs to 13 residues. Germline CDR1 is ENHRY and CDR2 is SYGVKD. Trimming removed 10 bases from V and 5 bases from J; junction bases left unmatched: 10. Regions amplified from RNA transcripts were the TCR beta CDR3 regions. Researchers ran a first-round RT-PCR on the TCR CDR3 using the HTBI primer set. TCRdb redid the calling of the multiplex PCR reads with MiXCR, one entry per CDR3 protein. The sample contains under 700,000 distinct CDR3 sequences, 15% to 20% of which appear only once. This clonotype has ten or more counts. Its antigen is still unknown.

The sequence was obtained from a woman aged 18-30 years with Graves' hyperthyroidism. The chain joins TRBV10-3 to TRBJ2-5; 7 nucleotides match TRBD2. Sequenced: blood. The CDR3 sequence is CATRRAGGETQYF. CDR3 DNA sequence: TGTGCCACCCGCCGGGCCGGGGGGGAGACCCAGTACTTC.